This entry lists 28 T cell receptor beta chains sequenced from one sample in a study of monozygotic twins with cystic fibrosis. Assay used: immunoSEQ multiplex PCR; TCRdb lists only in-frame clones, some missing. The data show nearly 25,000 clones, with roughly 90% seen just once and 0.29% held by the top ten. Sequencing was carried out using blood. The receptors derive from a girl aged 2-15 years with cystic fibrosis.

The CDR3, as DNA: TGTGCCAGCAGCTTGGATGGGGTGGCTAATGAAAAACTGTTTTTT. Encoded protein: CASSLDGVANEKLFF. The rearrangement joins TRBV5-5 to TRBJ1-4; D is unresolved. V lost 0 bases and J 3 bases, leaving 9 bases between the germline ends. Germline-derived CDR1 and CDR2 are SGHKS and YYEKEE (reference sequence). There are 15 residues in the CDR3.

V and J are TRBV10-3 and TRBJ1-5; D possibly corresponds to TRBD1 (6 bases). CDR3 length equals 15 residues. The germline CDR1 and CDR2 sequences are ENHRY and SYGVKD. V was shortened by 11 bases and J by 6 bases, with 23 bases between the two germline ends. CDR3 sequence (DNA): TGTGCCTCCGGCCAACTACAGGGCCAGGGTCAGCCCCAGCATTTT. This codes for CASGQLQGQGQPQHF.

The chain has TRBV7-2 and TRBJ2-5, with 12 bases that match TRBD2. Trimming cost V 0 bases and J 6 bases; bases outside gene matches: 11. CDR3 length: 18 amino acids. Germline V CDR1 and CDR2: SGHTA, FQGNSA. The CDR3 spells CASSLAIPLTSGGKTQYF. CDR3 DNA sequence: TGTGCCAGCAGCTTAGCGATCCCGCTGACTAGCGGGGGAAAGACCCAGTACTTC.

The chain couples TRBV7-9 to TRBJ2-2; D gene unclear. CDR3 length equals 13 residues. V lost 0 bases to trimming and J lost 3 bases, with 2 bases between them. Germline V lookup: CDR1 SEHNR, CDR2 FQNEAQ (reference sequence). The CDR3 spells CASSLADTGELFF. CDR3 bases: TGTGCCAGCAGCTTAGCGGACACCGGGGAGCTGTTTTTT.

With regard to this clone: One junction end disagrees with the germline gene, perhaps due to a read error. The V and J genes are TRBV7-8 and TRBJ2-1; possibly TRBD2 for D (6 bases). The CDR3 covers 15 residues. Germline CDR1 SGHVS, CDR2 FQNEAQ. The CDR3 DNA reads TGTGCCAGCACCTTAAAGGGACTCCTAAACAATGAGCAGTTCTTC. This encodes CASTLKGLLNNEQFF.

This clone was recorded once. The chain combines TRBV7-2 with TRBJ1-2; unclear D gene. Trimming removed 5 bases at V and 7 bases at J, with 11 bases between. Looked up from germline, CDR1 is SGHTA and CDR2 is FQGNSA. CDR3 length: 12 residues. CDR3 amino acids: CASSPASLGYTF. The CDR3 region has the DNA TGTGCCAGCAGCCCCGCCTCGCTTGGCTACACCTTC.

The J gene is TRBJ1-2, the V gene TRBV19; D is unresolved. Per germline, CDR1 LNHDA and CDR2 SQIVND (reference sequence). The ends were cut back, 0 bases at V and 7 bases at J, with 9 bases in the middle. The CDR3 extends over 13 amino acids. This CDR3 is CASSIDSQFGYTF. The DNA for the CDR3 is TGTGCCAGTAGTATAGATAGCCAGTTTGGCTACACCTTC.

The chain has TRBV7-6 and TRBJ1-2, with D possibly matching TRBD1 (5 bases). V was trimmed by 5 bases and J by 8 bases, leaving 24 bases between them. The CDR3 has 16 amino acids. Germline-derived CDR1 and CDR2 are SGHVS and FNYEAQ. CDR3 sequence reads: CASSEDRAHRPGGYTF. CDR3 DNA: TGTGCCAGCAGCGAAGACAGAGCACATCGACCCGGAGGCTACACCTTC.

V usage is TRBV7-2 and J usage is TRBJ1-4, with D possibly TRBD1 on 5 matching bases. V lost 2 bases and J lost 0, with 13 bases in between. Germline V gene data show CDR1 as SGHTA and CDR2 as FQGNSA. CDR3 length equals 17 residues. CDR3 sequence: CASSLSPQGSTNEKLFF. The CDR3 nucleotides are TGTGCCAGCAGCTTATCCCCCCAGGGCTCAACTAATGAAAAACTGTTTTTT. Drawing the rest from reference TRBV7-2 and TRBJ1-4, the complete variable domain is GAGVSQSPSNKVTEKGKDVELRCDPISGHTALYWYRQSLGQGLEFLIYFQGNSAPDKSGLPSDRFSAERTGGSVSTLTIQRTQQEDSAVYLCASSLSPQGSTNEKLFFGSGTQLSVL.

V and J are TRBV14 and TRBJ1-1; a weak D match, TRBD1 (6 bases). CDR3 length: 17 residues. With 0 bases removed from V and 4 bases from J, the gap between germline ends came to 18 bases. Per germline, CDR1 SGHDN and CDR2 FVKESK. The CDR3 nucleotides read TGTGCCAGCAGCCAAGACGTAGGGGGACTCCTAACCACTGAAGCTTTCTTT. This encodes CASSQDVGGLLTTEAFF.

This chain uses TRBV7-8 with TRBJ1-5, with D maybe TRBD1 (5 bases). Germline V gene lookup returns CDR1 SGHVS and CDR2 FQNEAQ. Trimming pared 6 bases from V and 3 bases from J, leaving 15 bases between. CDR3 length: 15 residues. The CDR3 region has the DNA TGTGCCAGCAGGATGGGAGGGGCGGACAATCAGCCCCAGCATTTT. This encodes CASRMGGADNQPQHF.

The genes are TRBV5-4 and TRBJ1-6; D is undetermined. The V end lost 4 bases, the J end lost 3 bases, and 11 bases lay between the germline ends. The germline gives CDR1 SGHNT, CDR2 YYREEE (reference sequence). The CDR3 contains 15 residues. In DNA form, the CDR3 reads TGTGCCAGCAGCCCGGACGGAAACTATAATTCACCCCTCCACTTT. It encodes CASSPDGNYNSPLHF.

The CDR3 DNA reads TGTGCCAGCAGTGATCTAGGGGATGGCTACACCTTC. Encoded protein: CASSDLGDGYTF. This chain joins TRBV25-1 and TRBJ1-2; tentative D call: TRBD1 (5 bases). This CDR3 has 12 amino acids. From germline, CDR1 is MGHDK and CDR2 SYGVNS. V was trimmed by 3 bases and J by 6 bases, leaving 8 bases between them.

The chain links TRBV27 to TRBJ1-2; D is ambiguous. Germline CDR1 reads MNHEY; CDR2 reads SMNVEV (reference sequence). The ends were cut back, 4 bases at V and 4 bases at J, with 13 bases in the middle. The CDR3 sequence is 14 residues long. The CDR3 bases are TGTGCCAGCAGTTCTGCCACAGTTCCCTATGGCTACACCTTC. Translation gives CASSSATVPYGYTF.

This clone has a handful of counts. The genes are TRBV10-2 and TRBJ1-1, with D uncertain. V was pared by 0 bases and J by 0 bases, with 5 bases between. The CDR3 is 14 amino acids. Germline V gives CDR1 WSHSY, CDR2 SAAADI. The CDR3 DNA reads as TGCGCCAGCAGTGAGTCGGATTTGAACACTGAAGCTTTCTTT. Protein: CASSESDLNTEAFF.

The chain carries TRBV7-9 and TRBJ2-5, with a possible D match to TRBD1 (6 bases). The V end was cut by 5 bases, the J end by 5 bases, with 15 bases between. This CDR3 region has 14 residues. Germline V gives CDR1 SEHNR, CDR2 FQNEAQ (reference sequence). CDR3 sequence reads: CASSHEQTGETQYF. CDR3 nucleotide sequence: TGTGCCAGCAGCCACGAACAAACAGGGGAGACCCAGTACTTC.

Only one count was recorded for this clone. The gene calls are TRBV4-3 and TRBJ2-7; the D gene is possibly TRBD1 (5 bases). The CDR3 is 15 amino acids. Trimming removed 0 bases at V and 4 bases at J, with 13 bases between. Germline values: CDR1 LGHNA, CDR2 YSLEER. The CDR3 is CASSQDLQGRYEQYF. CDR3 bases: TGCGCCAGCAGCCAAGATCTGCAGGGTCGGTACGAGCAGTACTTC.

This clone showed up just once. The rearrangement uses TRBV18 and TRBJ1-2, with 7 bases matching TRBD1. This CDR3 is 16 amino acids long. The V segment lost 0 bases and the J segment 3 bases; nucleotides outside the gene matches: 7. Germline assignment: CDR1 KGHSH and CDR2 LQKENI. Here the CDR3 DNA reads TGTGCCAGCTCACCACCGGCTCAGGGGGGCGACTATGGCTACACCTTC. Translating it yields CASSPPAQGGDYGYTF.

This chain joins TRBV6-6 and TRBJ1-2, with 7 positions matching TRBD1. The CDR3 sequence is 14 residues long. Germline V gives CDR1 MNHNY, CDR2 SVGAGI (reference sequence). V dropped 1 base and J dropped 6; count of bases not matched to a gene: 5. CDR3 loop: CASSYWQGTDGYTF. CDR3 coding DNA: TGTGCCAGCAGTTACTGGCAGGGGACAGATGGCTACACCTTC.

The rearrangement uses TRBV27 and TRBJ2-7; tentative D call: TRBD2 (6 bases). The CDR3 consists of 15 residues. Trimming took 3 bases from V and 5 from J, leaving 17 bases between them. Germline lookup yields CDR1 MNHEY and CDR2 SMNVEV (reference sequence). CDR3 loop: CASSFWRNGGHEQYF. The CDR3 DNA reads as TGTGCCAGCAGTTTTTGGCGAAACGGGGGTCACGAGCAGTACTTC.

The V gene is TRBV19, the J gene TRBJ2-7; TRBD1 is a possible D gene (5 bases). Germline V gene data show CDR1 as LNHDA and CDR2 as SQIVND (reference sequence). This CDR3 region has 13 residues. V lost 2 bases and J 6 bases, leaving 11 bases between the germline ends. The DNA for the CDR3 is TGTGCCAGTAGTATAACAGGCGTCAGCGAGCAGTACTTC. Residues: CASSITGVSEQYF.

This clone has just one count. CDR3 amino acids: CASSFRQGGTEAFF. The CDR3 nucleotides are TGCGCCAGCAGCTTTAGGCAGGGTGGAACTGAAGCTTTCTTT. The chain carries TRBV5-1 and TRBJ1-1; possible D gene TRBD1, 5 bases. The CDR3 runs to 14 residues. V was cut by 2 bases and J by 5 bases, with 13 bases left in between. Germline lookup yields CDR1 SGHRS and CDR2 YFSETQ. Drawing the rest from reference TRBV5-1 and TRBJ1-1, the complete variable domain is KAGVTQTPRYLIKTRGQQVTLSCSPISGHRSVSWYQQTPGQGLQFLFEYFSETQRNKGNFPGRFSGRQFSNSRSEMNVSTLELGDSALYLCASSFRQGGTEAFFGQGTRLTVV.

J is TRBJ1-2 and V is TRBV30; D is possibly TRBD1 (6 bases). Trimming left V 3 bases short and J 8 bases short, with 16 bases between. Germline lookup yields CDR1 GTSNPN and CDR2 SVGIG (reference sequence). The CDR3 is 13 residues long. CDR3 coding DNA: TGTGCCTGGAGGCTTACAGGGCCGACGGGCTACACCTTC. It translates to CAWRLTGPTGYTF.

The chain is built from TRBV2 and TRBJ1-1, with unresolved D. The CDR3 has 13 residues. Trimming removed 4 bases at V and 1 base at J, with 7 bases between. Germline V lookup: CDR1 SNHLY, CDR2 FYNNEI. The CDR3 sequence: CASSAGENTEAFF. The CDR3 DNA is TGTGCCAGCAGTGCAGGCGAGAACACTGAAGCTTTCTTT.

J is TRBJ2-2 and V is TRBV30, with D possibly matching TRBD2 (6 bases). V shed 0 bases and J shed 7 bases, with 12 bases lying between them. The CDR3 consists of 14 residues. In germline, CDR1 is GTSNPN, CDR2 SVGIG (reference sequence). The CDR3 here is CAWSVTPEGGELFF. CDR3 nucleotides: TGTGCCTGGAGTGTAACCCCGGAGGGCGGGGAGCTGTTTTTT. Looking up the rest from reference TRBV30 and TRBJ2-2 gives the full variable domain: SQTIHQWPATLVQPVGSPLSLECTVEGTSNPNLYWYRQAAGRGLQLLFYSVGIGQISSEVPQNLSASRPQDRQFILSSKKLLLSDSGFYLCAWSVTPEGGELFFGEGSRLTVL.

The rearrangement links TRBV7-9 to TRBJ2-1; TRBD2 matches 7 bases. V shed 5 bases and J 6 bases; nucleotides not matched to a gene: 10. This CDR3 region has 15 residues. CDR1 SEHNR and CDR2 FQNEAQ come from the germline V gene (reference sequence). Here the CDR3 DNA reads TGTGCCAGCAGCCTGTTTCCCGGGGGGACCAATGAGCAGTTCTTC. Residues: CASSLFPGGTNEQFF.

This clone was picked up a small number of times. This sequence joins TRBV7-9 and TRBJ1-6; a weak D match, TRBD1 (5 bases). V dropped 5 bases and J dropped 9 bases, with 14 bases sitting between them. The germline CDR1 and CDR2 sequences are SEHNR and FQNEAQ (reference sequence). The CDR3 has 14 residues. The CDR3 spells CASSLGGALSPLHF. CDR3 in DNA: TGTGCCAGCAGCCTGGGGGGAGCACTTTCACCCCTCCACTTT.

V gene TRBV29-1 combines with J gene TRBJ2-1; a possible D gene is TRBD1 (5 bases). The CDR3 is 16 residues long. Germline values: CDR1 SQVTM, CDR2 ANQGSEA. The V end lost 4 bases, the J end lost 5 bases, and 21 bases lay between the germline ends. CDR3 in DNA: TGCAGCGTTGGTTTCAGGGCAACCAAACTTCACAATGAGCAGTTCTTC. This encodes CSVGFRATKLHNEQFF.